These T cell receptor beta chains were read from a single sample in a study of identical twins. TCRdb ran MiXCR on the 5' RACE reads and lists one entry per CDR3 protein. Among hundreds of thousands of distinct CDR3 sequences, approximately 13% were seen once, and the ten largest hold just over 7%. These same records also appear under a second study, on yellow fever vaccine responses in identical twins.

The sequenced sample consisted of CD8+ T cells sorted from blood. The receptors were sampled from a young woman in good health. CDR3s include the opening cysteine and the closing phenylalanine or tryptophan. A D gene is named only where the DNA matches it firmly. The size field is filled for only some rows; it gives once, few, many or a size class.

j_call v_call clone_size d_call cdr3_aa cdr3_nt
TRBJ2-2 TRBV20-1 few TRBD1 CSAGQGAGELFF TGCAGTGCGGGACAGGGGGCCGGGGAGCTGTTTTTT
TRBJ2-3 TRBV20-1 . . CSARDGGTGDTQYF TGCAGTGCTAGAGATGGGGGGACCGGAGATACGCAGTATTTT
TRBJ1-1 TRBV5-6 . . CASSSSGGEAFF TGTGCCAGCAGCTCCTCGGGGGGTGAAGCTTTCTTT
TRBJ2-7 TRBV28 few TRBD1 CASMLGTGGNYEQYF TGTGCCAGCATGCTCGGGACAGGGGGAAACTACGAGCAGTACTTC
TRBJ1-5 TRBV27 . . CASSLTRGIPVQPQHF TGTGCCAGCAGTTTAACTCGGGGGATTCCAGTACAGCCCCAGCATTTT
TRBJ2-1 TRBV20-1 . . CSAWQPDDNEQFF TGCAGTGCTTGGCAGCCCGATGACAATGAGCAGTTCTTC
TRBJ2-7 TRBV5-6 few . CASTPRRTGTAGGVYEQYF TGTGCCAGCACCCCAAGAAGGACAGGGACAGCGGGAGGAGTCTACGAGCAGTACTTC
TRBJ1-5 TRBV20-1 . TRBD1 CSATGASNQPQHF TGCAGTGCCACAGGGGCGAGCAATCAGCCCCAGCATTTT
TRBJ1-1 TRBV7-9 few . CASRRPREKLTEAFF TGTGCCAGCAGACGACCCAGGGAAAAACTCACTGAAGCTTTCTTT
TRBJ2-1 TRBV7-8 few TRBD2 CASSSRLAGVSHNEQFF TGTGCCAGCAGCTCTAGACTAGCGGGAGTGTCCCACAATGAGCAGTTCTTC
TRBJ2-1 TRBV20-1 . TRBD2 CSFSGGAINEQFF TGCAGTTTTAGCGGGGGAGCAATCAATGAGCAGTTCTTC
TRBJ2-1 TRBV13 few TRBD1 CASSRDRTNEQFF TGTGCCAGCAGCCGGGACAGGACGAATGAGCAGTTCTTC
TRBJ1-5 TRBV21-1 . . CASTKGGAGHLPNQPQHF TGTGCCAGCACCAAAGGGGGAGCGGGACACCTTCCCAATCAGCCCCAGCATTTT
TRBJ2-1 TRBV12-5 few TRBD2 CASGGGGSGYNEQFF TGTGCTAGCGGCGGGGGGGGAAGTGGCTACAATGAGCAGTTCTTC
TRBJ2-2 TRBV6-1 few . CAAEGVWSSGELFF TGTGCCGCAGAGGGGGTCTGGAGTTCCGGGGAGCTGTTTTTT
TRBJ2-4 TRBV12-3/TRBV12-4 . . CASSLGEWNIQYF TGTGCCAGCAGTTTAGGGGAGTGGAACATTCAGTACTTC
TRBJ2-1 TRBV7-8 . . CASSPSRTKVNEQFF TGTGCCAGCAGCCCAAGCCGGACCAAGGTAAATGAGCAGTTCTTC
TRBJ2-5 TRBV5-1 few . CASSPGVGGSQETQYF TGCGCCAGCAGCCCAGGAGTGGGGGGCTCCCAAGAGACCCAGTACTTC
TRBJ1-2 TRBV24-1 many . CATIVSYEGGYGYTF TGTGCCACCATAGTCAGTTATGAGGGTGGTTATGGCTACACCTTC
TRBJ2-3 TRBV9 many . CASSVADTQYF TGTGCCAGCAGTGTCGCCGATACGCAGTATTTT
TRBJ2-7 TRBV4-1 many TRBD1 CASSQEGYRTGGSYEQYF TGCGCCAGCAGCCAAGAAGGGTACCGGACAGGGGGCTCCTACGAGCAGTACTTC
TRBJ2-1 TRBV2 . TRBD2 CSCGRESYNEQFF TGTAGTTGCGGGAGGGAATCCTACAATGAGCAGTTCTTC
TRBJ1-5 TRBV12-3/TRBV12-4 . . CASSPQGDSNQPQHF TGTGCCAGCAGTCCACAGGGCGATAGCAATCAGCCCCAGCATTTT
TRBJ2-2 TRBV5-5 . . CASSLLRLNSGELFF TGTGCCAGCAGCTTGCTCCGGCTGAACTCCGGGGAGCTGTTTTTT
TRBJ2-1 TRBV11-2 . TRBD2 CASSLGTSGSSDYNEQFF TGTGCCAGCAGCTTGGGGACTAGCGGGAGCTCGGACTACAATGAGCAGTTCTTC
TRBJ2-5 TRBV7-3 . TRBD2 CASSLGAGLAETQYF TGTGCCAGCAGCTTAGGGGCCGGACTAGCAGAGACCCAGTACTTC
TRBJ1-2 TRBV5-1 many . CASSLGRDGPNYGYTF TGCGCCAGCAGCTTGGGCCGGGACGGACCTAACTATGGCTACACCTTC
TRBJ2-5 TRBV12-3/TRBV12-4 once . CASSPLGVGQETQYF TGTGCCAGCAGCCCCCTTGGGGTAGGGCAAGAGACCCAGTACTTC
TRBJ2-3 TRBV9 . TRBD2 CASSVDSGSSTDTQYF TGTGCCAGCAGCGTGGATAGCGGGAGTAGCACAGATACGCAGTATTTT
TRBJ2-5 TRBV3-1 few . CASSQVTEQETQYF TGTGCCAGCAGCCAAGTGACGGAACAAGAGACCCAGTACTTC
TRBJ2-5 TRBV2 few . CASKVDSQYF TGTGCCAGCAAGGTCGACAGCCAGTACTTC
TRBJ2-3 TRBV27 . . CASSLIGRMSVDTQYF TGTGCCAGCAGTTTAATAGGGCGGATGAGTGTGGATACGCAGTATTTT
TRBJ2-7 TRBV4-1 . TRBD1 CASSRTGGGPYEQYF TGCGCCAGCAGCCGGACAGGAGGCGGACCCTACGAGCAGTACTTC
TRBJ1-4 TRBV27 . . CASSLSRSNEKLFF TGTGCCAGCAGTTTAAGTCGGTCTAATGAAAAACTGTTTTTT
TRBJ1-2 TRBV29-1 few . CSVEDLQERTTYGYTF TGCAGCGTTGAAGATCTTCAGGAGCGGACAACCTATGGCTACACCTTC
TRBJ2-3 TRBV6-5 . . CASSYFRTPTKEDTQYF TGTGCCAGCAGTTACTTCCGGACTCCCACAAAGGAAGATACGCAGTATTTT
TRBJ2-7 TRBV12-5 . . CASGLGDLYEQYF TGTGCTAGTGGTTTGGGGGACCTTTACGAGCAGTACTTC
TRBJ1-6 TRBV2 few . CDSTPNSPLHF TGTGACAGTACACCTAATTCACCCCTCCACTTT
TRBJ2-1 TRBV10-3 . . CATHPGDYNEQFF TGTGCCACCCATCCGGGAGACTACAATGAGCAGTTCTTC
TRBJ2-6 TRBV9 few . CASSVGGGPSGANVLTF TGTGCCAGCAGCGTAGGGGGCGGACCCTCTGGGGCCAACGTCCTGACTTTC
TRBJ1-1 TRBV6-1 . . CASSEVEAGPEAFF TGTGCCAGCAGTGAAGTGGAGGCCGGGCCTGAAGCTTTCTTT
TRBJ2-1 TRBV20-1 . . CSARVVLGWGPGYNEQFF TGCAGTGCTAGAGTGGTTTTGGGGTGGGGGCCGGGGTACAATGAGCAGTTCTTC
TRBJ2-1 TRBV11-1 . TRBD1 CASSFPTGGGRFGNEQFF TGTGCCAGCAGCTTTCCGACAGGGGGCGGGAGGTTTGGAAATGAGCAGTTCTTC
TRBJ1-1 TRBV13 few TRBD1 CASSSSRGMAFF TGTGCCAGCAGCTCATCCAGGGGGATGGCTTTCTTT
TRBJ2-3 TRBV15 . TRBD1 CATNPRTGVTDTQYF TGTGCCACCAACCCGCGGACAGGGGTGACAGATACGCAGTATTTT